This T cell receptor (beta chain) was identified in a study of control samples from healthy donors and cancer patients. Notes on this clone: The sample contains more than one DNA sequence encoding this CDR3.

Profiling relied on immunoSEQ multiplex PCR, and the TCRdb table lists in-frame clones only, not all of them. The sample shows tens of thousands of clones, less than 90% of them seen only once. The sample taken for sequencing was blood. The receptor comes from a man in his sixties in good health.

CDR3 nucleotides: TGCGCCAGCAGCTTGGCCCCCCCAGAGACCCAGTACTTC. It is translated as CASSLAPPETQYF. The chain recombines TRBV5-1 with TRBJ2-5; D is undetermined. V was pared by 0 bases and J by 4 bases, with 7 bases between. From germline, CDR1 is SGHRS and CDR2 YFSETQ. The CDR3 loop spans 13 amino acids.